This is a list of T cell receptor beta chains from one sample in a study of blood T cell repertoires in COVID-19. Produced via immunoSEQ multiplex PCR; TCRdb's table is partial and in-frame only. Of tens of thousands of clones listed, around four fifths were seen once; the top ten hold approximately 12%. The sequenced sample consisted of peripheral blood. These receptors originate from a human donor in a cohort sampled during active COVID-19. The CDR3 runs from the conserved cysteine through the conserved F or W. Each record gives: CDR3 length, J gene, V gene, D gene, clone size, CDR3 protein, CDR3 DNA. The D gene is left open where the match is weak. A row's size may be missing; if present it is once, few, many or a size class.

length: 14
J: TRBJ2-7
V: TRBV5-1
D: NA
size: NA
CDR3: CASSYRGVSYEQYF
DNA: TGCGCCAGCAGTTATCGCGGGGTCTCCTACGAGCAGTACTTC

length: 14
J: TRBJ2-1
V: TRBV6-5
D: NA
size: NA
CDR3: CASSHTSTYNEQFF
DNA: TGTGCCAGCAGTCATACTAGTACCTACAATGAGCAGTTCTTC

length: 11
J: TRBJ2-7
V: TRBV2
D: NA
size: NA
CDR3: CASRQGYEQYF
DNA: TGTGCCAGCAGACAGGGCTACGAGCAGTACTTC

length: 18
J: TRBJ1-1
V: TRBV5-5
D: NA
size: NA
CDR3: CASSLASGEYAMNTEAFF
DNA: TGTGCCAGCAGCTTGGCCTCGGGGGAGTACGCCATGAACACTGAAGCTTTCTTT

length: 16
J: TRBJ2-7
V: TRBV11-2
D: NA
size: NA
CDR3: CASSLADRQETYEQYF
DNA: TGTGCCAGCAGCTTAGCCGACAGGCAAGAGACCTACGAGCAGTACTTC

length: 12
J: TRBJ2-1
V: TRBV29-1
D: NA
size: NA
CDR3: CSVESSGTEVFF
DNA: TGCAGCGTTGAATCGTCCGGGACTGAGGTGTTCTTC

length: 11
J: TRBJ1-4
V: TRBV2
D: NA
size: NA
CDR3: CASSELEKLFF
DNA: TGTGCCAGCAGTGAACTGGAAAAACTGTTTTTT

length: 16
J: TRBJ1-3
V: TRBV9
D: NA
size: NA
CDR3: CASSVGGGGSGNTIYF
DNA: TGTGCCAGCAGCGTAGGAGGAGGAGGCTCTGGAAACACCATATATTTT

length: 15
J: TRBJ2-1
V: TRBV6-1
D: NA
size: NA
CDR3: CASSEGGGDYNEQFF
DNA: TGTGCCAGCAGTGAAGGAGGCGGGGATTACAATGAGCAGTTCTTC

length: 15
J: TRBJ1-5
V: TRBV19
D: NA
size: NA
CDR3: CASHAREWSHQPQHF
DNA: TGTGCCAGTCACGCCCGCGAGTGGAGCCATCAGCCCCAGCATTTT

length: 15
J: TRBJ2-1
V: TRBV7-7
D: NA
size: NA
CDR3: CASSLDSSSYNEQFF
DNA: TGTGCCAGCAGCTTGGACAGCAGCTCCTACAATGAGCAGTTCTTC

length: 13
J: TRBJ2-7
V: TRBV5-1
D: NA
size: once
CDR3: CASSLGGAPEQYF
DNA: TGCGCCAGCAGCTTGGGTGGGGCCCCCGAGCAGTACTTC

length: 16
J: TRBJ2-7
V: TRBV20-1
D: TRBD2
size: NA
CDR3: CSASSPARGGYYEQYF
DNA: TGCAGTGCTAGTTCCCCCGCTCGGGGAGGGTACTACGAGCAGTACTTC

length: 16
J: TRBJ2-7
V: TRBV4-1
D: NA
size: NA
CDR3: CASSYDRPEVGYEQYF
DNA: TGCGCCAGCAGCTATGACAGGCCAGAGGTGGGATACGAGCAGTACTTC

length: 15
J: TRBJ2-1
V: TRBV10-2
D: NA
size: NA
CDR3: CASSEWGGATDEQFF
DNA: TGCGCCAGCAGTGAGTGGGGTGGGGCTACCGATGAGCAGTTCTTC

length: 15
J: TRBJ2-7
V: TRBV2
D: NA
size: NA
CDR3: CASSWRGRSSYEQYF
DNA: TGTGCCAGCAGTTGGAGGGGAAGGAGCTCCTACGAGCAGTACTTC

length: 14
J: TRBJ1-3
V: TRBV10-3
D: NA
size: NA
CDR3: CAISNSGSGNTIYF
DNA: TGTGCCATCAGCAACTCAGGGTCTGGAAACACCATATATTTT

length: 17
J: TRBJ2-2
V: TRBV4-1
D: NA
size: NA
CDR3: CASSQVAAASNTGELFF
DNA: TGCGCCAGCAGCCAAGTGGCGGCAGCTTCGAACACCGGGGAGCTGTTTTTT

length: 15
J: TRBJ2-1
V: TRBV7-3
D: TRBD2
size: NA
CDR3: CASSLGAGGRNEQFF
DNA: TGTGCCAGCAGCTTGGGGGCGGGGGGCCGAAATGAGCAGTTCTTC

length: 12
J: TRBJ2-7
V: TRBV2
D: NA
size: NA
CDR3: CASSDFSYEQYF
DNA: TGTGCCAGCAGTGACTTTTCCTACGAGCAGTACTTC

length: 14
J: TRBJ1-1
V: TRBV11-2
D: NA
size: NA
CDR3: CASTRGHTNTEAFF
DNA: TGTGCCAGCACTAGAGGGCACACGAACACTGAAGCTTTCTTT

length: 15
J: TRBJ2-7
V: TRBV3-1/TRBV3-2
D: NA
size: NA
CDR3: CASSPETGSSYEQYF
DNA: TGTGCCAGCAGCCCAGAGACAGGTTCCTCCTACGAGCAGTACTTC

length: 14
J: TRBJ2-7
V: TRBV28
D: TRBD2
size: NA
CDR3: CASSSSGRSYEQYF
DNA: TGTGCCAGCAGTTCTAGCGGGAGGTCCTACGAGCAGTACTTC

length: 17
J: TRBJ2-1
V: TRBV4-1
D: TRBD1
size: once
CDR3: CASSQALTGGRHNEQFF
DNA: TGCGCCAGCAGCCAAGCCCTTACAGGGGGGCGACACAATGAGCAGTTCTTC

length: 16
J: TRBJ2-2
V: TRBV20-1
D: NA
size: NA
CDR3: CSASETPGQSFGELFF
DNA: TGCAGTGCTAGTGAGACCCCGGGACAAAGTTTTGGGGAGCTGTTTTTT

length: 13
J: TRBJ1-1
V: TRBV24-1
D: NA
size: NA
CDR3: CATNSTGRTEAFF
DNA: TGTGCCACCAATTCTACAGGTCGCACTGAAGCTTTCTTT

length: 16
J: TRBJ1-2
V: TRBV6-9
D: NA
size: once
CDR3: CASSYSSFDRRNGYTF
DNA: TGTGCCAGCAGTTATTCATCCTTCGACAGACGTAATGGCTACACCTTC

length: 15
J: TRBJ1-4
V: TRBV19
D: TRBD1
size: once
CDR3: CASSLSTGVREKLFF
DNA: TGTGCCAGTAGTCTCTCAACAGGGGTTCGTGAAAAACTGTTTTTT

length: 15
J: TRBJ2-7
V: TRBV6-5
D: NA
size: NA
CDR3: CASSYRGTNTYEQYF
DNA: TGTGCCAGCAGTTACCGAGGGACAAATACCTACGAGCAGTACTTC

length: 15
J: TRBJ1-3
V: TRBV3-1/TRBV3-2
D: NA
size: once
CDR3: CASREYRGSGNTIYF
DNA: TGTGCCAGCAGGGAGTACAGAGGGTCGGGAAACACCATATATTTT

length: 17
J: TRBJ2-7
V: TRBV5-5
D: TRBD2
size: NA
CDR3: CASSQSWHPGGGYEQYF
DNA: TGTGCCAGCAGCCAAAGTTGGCACCCGGGAGGGGGCTACGAGCAGTACTTC

length: 15
J: TRBJ2-7
V: TRBV6-5
D: TRBD1
size: NA
CDR3: CASSYGTGMGYEQYF
DNA: TGTGCCAGCAGTTATGGGACAGGGATGGGATACGAGCAGTACTTC

length: 17
J: TRBJ2-6
V: TRBV10-2
D: TRBD1
size: NA
CDR3: CASSVGQGHSGANVLTF
DNA: TGCGCCAGCAGTGTGGGACAGGGCCACTCTGGGGCCAACGTCCTGACTTTC

length: 17
J: TRBJ2-3
V: TRBV5-5
D: TRBD2
size: NA
CDR3: CASSLRPGLAGADTQYF
DNA: TGTGCCAGCAGCTTGCGACCGGGACTAGCGGGAGCCGATACGCAGTATTTT

length: 17
J: TRBJ2-7
V: TRBV6-2/TRBV6-3
D: NA
size: medium-sized
CDR3: CASSYSMAGRLVYEQYF
DNA: TGTGCCAGCAGTTACTCGATGGCGGGGCGTCTGGTCTACGAGCAGTACTTC

length: 13
J: TRBJ1-2
V: TRBV12-3/TRBV12-4
D: NA
size: NA
CDR3: CASSFGGFNGYTF
DNA: TGTGCCAGCAGTTTCGGAGGGTTTAATGGCTACACCTTC

length: 13
J: TRBJ1-1
V: TRBV5-1
D: NA
size: NA
CDR3: CASSLALNTEAFF
DNA: TGCGCCAGCAGCTTGGCTTTGAACACTGAAGCTTTCTTT

length: 17
J: TRBJ2-7
V: TRBV5-1
D: TRBD2
size: NA
CDR3: CASSLRTTAGTTYEQYF
DNA: TGCGCCAGCAGCCTACGAACCACAGCGGGGACCACCTACGAGCAGTACTTC

length: 13
J: TRBJ2-1
V: TRBV18
D: NA
size: NA
CDR3: CASSPGLGNEQFF
DNA: TGTGCCAGCTCACCGGGACTCGGCAATGAGCAGTTCTTC

length: 17
J: TRBJ2-2
V: TRBV5-1
D: TRBD2
size: NA
CDR3: CASSWTAGGPGDGELFF
DNA: TGCGCCAGCAGCTGGACAGCGGGAGGGCCTGGTGACGGGGAGCTGTTTTTT

length: 15
J: TRBJ1-5
V: TRBV9
D: TRBD1
size: NA
CDR3: CASSGPTGADEPQHF
DNA: TGTGCCAGCAGCGGACCGACAGGGGCCGACGAGCCCCAGCATTTT

length: 19
J: TRBJ2-3
V: TRBV30
D: TRBD2
size: NA
CDR3: CAWSPNGLAGAASTDTQYF
DNA: TGTGCCTGGAGTCCGAACGGACTAGCGGGAGCAGCTAGCACAGATACGCAGTATTTT

length: 18
J: TRBJ1-6
V: TRBV9
D: TRBD1
size: NA
CDR3: CASSSGTGMSSYNSPLHF
DNA: TGTGCCAGCAGCTCAGGGACAGGGATGAGCTCCTATAATTCACCCCTCCACTTT

length: 14
J: TRBJ2-7
V: TRBV30
D: NA
size: NA
CDR3: CACRRTDRPYEQYF
DNA: TGTGCCTGCCGCCGGACAGACAGACCCTACGAGCAGTACTTC

length: 21
J: TRBJ2-7
V: TRBV4-3
D: TRBD1
size: NA
CDR3: CASSQDYPPWTGGLTSYEQYF
DNA: TGCGCCAGCAGCCAAGATTACCCGCCGTGGACAGGGGGCCTTACCTCCTACGAGCAGTACTTC

length: 15
J: TRBJ2-2
V: TRBV4-3
D: TRBD1
size: NA
CDR3: CASSQTGVATGELFF
DNA: TGCGCCAGCAGCCAAACAGGGGTGGCCACCGGGGAGCTGTTTTTT

length: 13
J: TRBJ2-2
V: TRBV27
D: NA
size: few
CDR3: CASSYSGSGELFF
DNA: TGTGCCAGCAGTTATAGCGGTTCCGGGGAGCTGTTTTTT

length: 14
J: TRBJ2-2
V: TRBV3-1/TRBV3-2
D: NA
size: once
CDR3: CAHGEVKNTGELFF
DNA: TGTGCACACGGGGAGGTCAAAAACACCGGGGAGCTGTTTTTT

length: 17
J: TRBJ2-5
V: TRBV19
D: NA
size: NA
CDR3: CASSISGMELGQGTQYF
DNA: TGTGCCAGTAGTATCTCCGGTATGGAGTTAGGGCAGGGGACCCAGTACTTC

length: 11
J: TRBJ2-7
V: TRBV5-6
D: NA
size: few
CDR3: CASSFGGEQYF
DNA: TGTGCCAGCAGCTTCGGGGGCGAGCAGTACTTC

length: 16
J: TRBJ2-1
V: TRBV6-6
D: TRBD1
size: NA
CDR3: CASRTAGGPIHNEQFF
DNA: TGTGCCAGCAGGACCGCAGGGGGCCCGATCCACAATGAGCAGTTCTTC

length: 11
J: TRBJ2-7
V: TRBV9
D: NA
size: NA
CDR3: CASSSTYEQYF
DNA: TGTGCCAGCAGCTCAACTTACGAGCAGTACTTC

length: 14
J: TRBJ1-4
V: TRBV30
D: NA
size: NA
CDR3: CAWMKGTGSEKLFF
DNA: TGTGCCTGGATGAAAGGAACAGGGAGTGAAAAACTGTTTTTT

length: 15
J: TRBJ2-7
V: TRBV4-3
D: NA
size: NA
CDR3: CASSRGRTGPYEQYF
DNA: TGCGCCAGCAGCCGGGGGAGGACGGGCCCCTACGAGCAGTACTTC

length: 15
J: TRBJ1-1
V: TRBV4-3
D: TRBD1
size: NA
CDR3: CASSLQGGWNTEAFF
DNA: TGCGCCAGCAGCTTACAGGGGGGATGGAACACTGAAGCTTTCTTT

length: 14
J: TRBJ2-3
V: TRBV30
D: TRBD2
size: NA
CDR3: CAWSVAGVPDTQYF
DNA: TGTGCCTGGAGTGTAGCGGGGGTACCGGATACGCAGTATTTT

length: 16
J: TRBJ2-7
V: TRBV5-1
D: TRBD1
size: NA
CDR3: CASSLVGAGGVPEQYF
DNA: TGCGCCAGCAGCTTGGTTGGGGCAGGGGGAGTTCCCGAGCAGTACTTC

length: 15
J: TRBJ2-1
V: TRBV27
D: NA
size: NA
CDR3: CASSFPGDFYNEQFF
DNA: TGTGCCAGCAGTTTTCCGGGAGACTTCTACAATGAGCAGTTCTTC

length: 16
J: TRBJ1-2
V: TRBV7-6
D: NA
size: NA
CDR3: CASSLGGGVGKHGYTF
DNA: TGTGCCAGCAGCTTAGGAGGGGGAGTTGGAAAGCATGGCTACACCTTC

length: 15
J: TRBJ2-1
V: TRBV9
D: NA
size: NA
CDR3: CASSVGGGSYNEQFF
DNA: TGTGCCAGCAGCGTAGGTGGCGGGTCCTACAATGAGCAGTTCTTC